This T cell receptor beta chain is from a study of blood T cell repertoires in COVID-19. As for the study in general: Material from acute and convalescent COVID-19 was sourced from the United States, Italy and Spain. Sources were T cells, B-cell-depleted T cells, or PBMCs; the material itself was cDNA or gDNA.

The V gene's germline CDR1 is MNHEY and CDR2 SVGAGI. V shed 5 bases, J shed 7 bases, and the junction held 6 bases outside the gene matches. The CDR3 is made up of 13 amino acids. TCRdb's copy holds only in-frame clones and misses some; the assay was immunoSEQ multiplex PCR. The sample includes roughly 30,000 clones, approximately 84% seen only once; the top ten take roughly a sixth. The receptor was derived from a woman aged 55-69 years with acute or convalescent COVID-19. This rearrangement joins TRBV6-5 to TRBJ2-7, with TRBD1 matching 9 bases. The sample comprised peripheral blood. This CDR3 is CASSIGTGREQYF. CDR3 DNA sequence: TGTGCCAGCAGTATCGGGACAGGGAGAGAGCAGTACTTC.